Detailed here is one T cell receptor beta chain. Its antigen is not identified. This sample stems from a study of T cell clusters in autoimmune cytopenias. Points from the study as a whole: Clustering suggested that physiological T cell clusters were missing in primary autoimmune cytopenia patients.

TRB was amplified from around 250 ng of peripheral blood genomic DNA per sample. Multiplex touch-down PCR amplified TRB using TRB-A and TRB-B pools in one tube. After re-calling the multiplex PCR reads, TCRdb lists one entry per CDR3 protein, DNA absent. This sample's table reports about 12,000 distinct CDR3 sequences. The same specimen was also included in a second study, on T cell repertoires in aging, cancer and after chemotherapy.

Sequenced: peripheral blood. This receptor was obtained from a human donor in good health.

CDR3 residues: CASSYSMERIGYGYTF. The chain links TRBV6-6 to TRBJ1-2. Looked up from germline, CDR1 is MNHNY and CDR2 is SVGAGI (reference sequence). This CDR3 contains 16 residues.